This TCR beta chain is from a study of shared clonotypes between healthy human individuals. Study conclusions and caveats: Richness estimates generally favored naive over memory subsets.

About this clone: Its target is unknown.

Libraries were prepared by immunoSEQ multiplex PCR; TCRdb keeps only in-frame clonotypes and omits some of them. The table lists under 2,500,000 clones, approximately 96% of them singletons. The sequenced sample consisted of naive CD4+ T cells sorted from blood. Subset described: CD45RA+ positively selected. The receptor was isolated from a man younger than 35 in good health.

CDR3 bases: TGTGCCAGCAGCCTGGACGGTGAAGCTTTCTTT. Its protein is CASSLDGEAFF. This chain connects TRBV11-3 to TRBJ1-1; no clear D gene. V shed 5 bases and J shed 7 bases, with 8 bases lying between them. Germline CDR1 is SGHNT and CDR2 is YENEEA. The CDR3 runs to 11 residues.